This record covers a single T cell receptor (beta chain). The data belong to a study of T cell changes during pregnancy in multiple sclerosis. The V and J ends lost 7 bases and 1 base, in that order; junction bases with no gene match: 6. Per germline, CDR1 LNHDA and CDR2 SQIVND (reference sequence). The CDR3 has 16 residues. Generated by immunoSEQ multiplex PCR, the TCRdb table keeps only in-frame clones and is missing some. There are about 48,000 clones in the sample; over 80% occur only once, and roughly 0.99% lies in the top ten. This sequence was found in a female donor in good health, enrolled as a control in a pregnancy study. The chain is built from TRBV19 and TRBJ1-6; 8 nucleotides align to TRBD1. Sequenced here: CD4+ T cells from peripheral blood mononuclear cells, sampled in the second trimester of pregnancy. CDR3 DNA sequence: TGTGCCAGTACCCGACAGGGGATATCCTATAATTCACCCCTCCACTTT. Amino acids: CASTRQGISYNSPLHF.